A selection of T cell receptor beta chains follows, all from one sample in a study of blood T cell repertoires in COVID-19. Some clones are missing from TCRdb's copy, which holds only in-frame ones; the method was immunoSEQ multiplex PCR. Of tens of thousands of clones listed, roughly 89% were seen once; the top ten hold 6% to 7%. Material: peripheral blood. Receptor source: a human donor in a cohort sampled during active COVID-19. Each CDR3 is given with its conserved first and last residue. The D gene is left open where the match is weak. Expanded clones are given a class, and other clones once, few, many or no size at all.

size	J	V	D	CDR3	DNA
.	TRBJ2-1	TRBV27	.	CASSPGLGWNNEQFF	TGTGCCAGCAGTCCAGGGTTGGGGTGGAACAATGAGCAGTTCTTC
.	TRBJ2-1	TRBV19	TRBD2	CASSSLTSGIYNEQFF	TGTGCCAGTAGTTCACTGACTAGCGGGATCTACAATGAGCAGTTCTTC
.	TRBJ2-1	TRBV19	TRBD2	CASSTPRASGAYNEQFF	TGTGCCAGTAGTACCCCGCGCGCTAGCGGGGCCTACAATGAGCAGTTCTTC
.	TRBJ2-7	TRBV30	.	CAWSPANEQYF	TGTGCCTGGAGTCCAGCGAACGAGCAGTACTTC
.	TRBJ1-2	TRBV5-6	.	CASSPPRGGYTF	TGTGCCAGCAGCCCCCCGCGCGGCGGCTACACCTTC
.	TRBJ2-7	TRBV4-1	.	CASSRRGTETYEQYF	TGCGCCAGCAGCCGTCGGGGGACAGAGACCTACGAGCAGTACTTC
.	TRBJ2-5	TRBV5-1	.	CASSLAGQGETQYF	TGCGCCAGCAGCTTGGCCGGGCAGGGAGAGACCCAGTACTTC
.	TRBJ2-7	TRBV10-3	.	CAISADFLVTYF	TGTGCCATCAGTGCTGACTTCCTGGTTACTTACTTC
once	TRBJ1-1	TRBV28	TRBD1	CASSSGQLRITEAFF	TGTGCCAGCAGTTCGGGACAGTTAAGGATCACTGAAGCTTTCTTT
.	TRBJ1-2	TRBV7-2	.	CASSLVPRDKGNGYTF	TGTGCCAGCAGCTTAGTTCCCCGGGACAAGGGGAATGGCTACACCTTC
.	TRBJ2-3	TRBV20-1	TRBD2	CSASRLAGGPDTQYF	TGCAGTGCTAGTCGCTTAGCGGGAGGGCCAGATACGCAGTATTTT
.	TRBJ1-1	TRBV28	.	CASSLLGQGDGTEAFF	TGTGCCAGCAGTTTATTAGGGCAGGGCGATGGCACTGAAGCTTTCTTT
.	TRBJ2-2	TRBV5-4	.	CASSLGSATSAPELFF	TGTGCCAGCAGCTTGGGGTCGGCTACGAGCGCGCCGGAGCTGTTTTTT
.	TRBJ2-7	TRBV7-8	.	CASSLVRAYEQYF	TGTGCCAGCAGCTTAGTCAGGGCCTACGAGCAGTACTTC
.	TRBJ2-3	TRBV11-2	TRBD1	CASSLEVDRGRKDTQYF	TGTGCCAGCAGCTTAGAAGTGGACAGGGGGAGGAAAGATACGCAGTATTTT
.	TRBJ1-1	TRBV2	.	CASSEDFNTEAFF	TGTGCCAGCAGTGAGGACTTCAACACTGAAGCTTTCTTT
.	TRBJ1-1	TRBV29-1	TRBD1	CSSAQGHTEAFF	TGCAGCTCCGCACAGGGGCACACTGAAGCTTTCTTT
.	TRBJ2-3	TRBV13	.	CASSSQGERTDTQYF	TGTGCCAGCAGCTCCCAAGGGGAACGCACAGATACGCAGTATTTT
once	TRBJ2-7	TRBV10-2	.	CASSEVSEPLEQYF	TGCGCCAGCAGTGAAGTTTCTGAGCCCCTCGAGCAGTACTTC
.	TRBJ2-2	TRBV29-1	.	CSVPGGGGFGELFF	TGCAGCGTTCCTGGGGGGGGCGGCTTCGGGGAGCTGTTTTTT
.	TRBJ2-1	TRBV7-9	.	CASSLAFPGGIRRDNEQFF	TGTGCCAGCAGCTTAGCCTTTCCGGGGGGCATAAGGAGGGACAATGAGCAGTTCTTC
.	TRBJ1-1	TRBV20-1	.	CSASRGAPSQATEAFF	TGCAGTGCTAGTCGGGGGGCTCCCTCCCAGGCCACTGAAGCTTTCTTT
.	TRBJ1-1	TRBV7-9	.	CASSPGTTEAFF	TGTGCCAGCAGCCCAGGCACCACTGAAGCTTTCTTT
.	TRBJ2-7	TRBV5-1	TRBD1	CASSAGQGYEQYF	TGCGCCAGCAGCGCCGGACAGGGCTACGAGCAGTACTTC
.	TRBJ2-2	TRBV12-5	.	CASGLVQRTANTGELFF	TGTGCTAGTGGTTTGGTACAAAGGACAGCCAACACCGGGGAGCTGTTTTTT
.	TRBJ2-7	TRBV7-9	TRBD1	CASSQLTGVKVYEQYF	TGTGCCAGCAGCCAATTGACAGGGGTCAAAGTGTACGAGCAGTACTTC
.	TRBJ2-1	TRBV6-1	TRBD2	CASSVAGGYNEQFF	TGTGCCAGCAGTGTAGCGGGGGGATACAATGAGCAGTTCTTC
.	TRBJ1-1	TRBV12-3/TRBV12-4	.	CASSLTSYTEAFF	TGTGCCAGCAGTTTAACTTCCTACACTGAAGCTTTCTTT
.	TRBJ2-7	TRBV7-9	TRBD2	CASSKTSGGDKYEQYF	TGTGCCAGCAGCAAGACTAGCGGGGGAGATAAGTACGAGCAGTACTTC
.	TRBJ2-3	TRBV5-5	.	CASSPGVAARTDTQYF	TGTGCCAGCAGCCCAGGGGTGGCGGCTCGAACAGATACGCAGTATTTT
.	TRBJ2-7	TRBV5-4	TRBD1	CASSPGTGANSEQYF	TGTGCCAGCAGCCCGGGGACAGGGGCGAACTCCGAGCAGTACTTC
.	TRBJ2-1	TRBV18	.	CASSPSRGLNEQFF	TGTGCCAGCTCACCCTCCCGGGGGTTGAATGAGCAGTTCTTC
.	TRBJ1-4	TRBV7-8	.	CASSLMTANEKLFF	TGTGCCAGCAGCTTAATGACAGCTAATGAAAAACTGTTTTTT
.	TRBJ2-3	TRBV4-3	TRBD2	CASSQESGSLSSTDTQYF	TGCGCCAGCAGCCAAGAAAGCGGGAGCCTCTCTAGCACAGATACGCAGTATTTT
.	TRBJ1-5	TRBV19	TRBD1	CASSWGQVEEPQHF	TGTGCCAGTAGTTGGGGACAGGTAGAGGAGCCCCAGCATTTT
.	TRBJ1-1	TRBV5-1	.	CASSSSTVMNTEAFF	TGCGCCAGCAGCTCCTCGACAGTGATGAACACTGAAGCTTTCTTT
few	TRBJ2-7	TRBV28	.	CASSKQGRHEQYF	TGTGCCAGCAGTAAACAGGGGAGGCACGAGCAGTACTTC
.	TRBJ2-3	TRBV18	TRBD1	CASSPLGQTDTQYF	TGTGCCAGCTCACCTCTGGGACAGACAGATACGCAGTATTTT
.	TRBJ2-7	TRBV7-2	.	CASSLENSLEHDF	TGTGCCAGCAGCTTAGAAAACTCCTTAGAGCACGACTTC
.	TRBJ1-5	TRBV7-8	.	CASSPYGQHSNQPQHF	TGTGCCAGCAGCCCATACGGACAGCATAGCAATCAGCCCCAGCATTTT
.	TRBJ2-4	TRBV19	.	CASSISKNIQYF	TGTGCCAGTAGTATTAGCAAAAACATTCAGTACTTC
once	TRBJ2-7	TRBV19	TRBD1	CASSSRDRVLLDSYEQYF	TGTGCCAGTAGTAGCCGGGACAGAGTTCTTTTGGATTCCTACGAGCAGTACTTC
.	TRBJ2-2	TRBV28	.	CASNPQPAGLFTGELFF	TGTGCCAGCAATCCACAACCGGCAGGGCTCTTCACCGGGGAGCTGTTTTTT
.	TRBJ2-2	TRBV4-3	TRBD1	CASSQEPDRGYTGELFF	TGCGCCAGCAGCCAAGAGCCGGACAGGGGATACACCGGGGAGCTGTTTTTT
.	TRBJ2-2	TRBV3-1/TRBV3-2	.	CASSAWATGLFF	TGTGCCAGCAGCGCTTGGGCCACTGGGCTGTTTTTT
.	TRBJ2-2	TRBV6-5	.	CASSKIFGTGELFF	TGTGCCAGCAGTAAGATCTTCGGGACCGGGGAGCTGTTTTTT
.	TRBJ2-3	TRBV5-6	TRBD2	CASSPGLQTDTQYF	TGTGCCAGCAGCCCGGGACTACAGACGGATACGCAGTATTTT
.	TRBJ1-3	TRBV5-5	TRBD1	CASRTGTGLLNTIYF	TGTGCCAGCAGAACCGGGACAGGGCTTCTTAACACCATATATTTT
.	TRBJ1-1	TRBV4-1	.	CASSHPGETTEAFF	TGCGCCAGCAGCCATCCAGGGGAGACCACTGAAGCTTTCTTT
.	TRBJ1-5	TRBV15	.	CATSRGLELNQPQHF	TGTGCCACCAGCAGAGGATTAGAGCTCAATCAGCCCCAGCATTTT
.	TRBJ2-1	TRBV2	TRBD2	CASSDRTSGSNEQFF	TGTGCCAGCAGTGATAGAACTAGCGGGAGCAATGAGCAGTTCTTC
.	TRBJ2-7	TRBV30	TRBD2	CAWTVAGLYEQYF	TGTGCCTGGACGGTAGCGGGATTGTACGAGCAGTACTTC
.	TRBJ1-5	TRBV19	.	CASSTGYLSNQPQHF	TGTGCCAGTAGTACCGGTTATTTGAGCAATCAGCCCCAGCATTTT
.	TRBJ2-5	TRBV5-1	.	CASTLSAPTGGETQYF	TGCGCCAGCACCCTAAGTGCCCCGACCGGGGGAGAGACCCAGTACTTC